One and the same sample provided the 14 T cell receptor beta chains below, sequenced in a study of early T cells in non-severe SARS-CoV-2 infection. Via MiXCR, TCRdb re-called the 5' RACE reads, giving one row per CDR3 protein. Among over 50,000 distinct CDR3 sequences listed, 10% to 13% were seen once. The sequenced sample was whole blood. These receptors all come from an adult who was a healthcare worker with PCR-confirmed SARS-CoV-2 infection or an uninfected control (not recorded which).

This chain's CDR3 is CSARRAVDYTF. For the CDR3, the DNA is TGCAGTGCTAGAAGGGCCGTGGACTACACCTTC. This sequence joins TRBV20-1 and TRBJ1-2; D is unclear. This CDR3 is built from 11 residues. Trimming removed 2 bases from V and 10 bases from J, with 11 bases in between. CDR1 is DFQATT and CDR2 is SNEGSKA in the germline V gene (reference sequence).

V gene TRBV11-2 combines with J gene TRBJ2-1; 11 bases fit TRBD2. Looked up from germline, CDR1 is SGHAT and CDR2 is FQNNGV. CDR3 length: 16 residues. The V segment lost 3 bases and the J segment 9 bases; nucleotides outside the gene matches: 10. DNA of the CDR3: TGTGCCAGCAGCTTCGGTTGGACTAGCGGGCCCGGTGAGCAGTTCTTC. Translated: CASSFGWTSGPGEQFF.

This clonotype was found a few times. The gene calls are TRBV19 and TRBJ1-5, with D perhaps matching TRBD1 (6 bases). This CDR3 is 16 amino acids long. Looked up from germline, CDR1 is LNHDA and CDR2 is SQIVND (reference sequence). Deletions cut 5 bases from V and 5 bases from J, with 19 bases between. CDR3 sequence (DNA): TGTGCCAGTAGTCCCCTGAGGGGGGAAGGATATCAGCCCCAGCATTTT. Encoded protein: CASSPLRGEGYQPQHF. Variable domain in full (rest from reference TRBV19 and TRBJ1-5): DGGITQSPKYLFRKEGQNVTLSCEQNLNHDAMYWYRQDPGQGLRLIYYSQIVNDFQKGDIAEGYSVSREKKESFPLTVTSAQKNPTAFYLCASSPLRGEGYQPQHFGDGTRLSIL.

The chain links TRBV12-3 or TRBV12-4 to TRBJ1-2; TRBD1 might be the D (6 bases). Trimming removed 6 bases at V and 7 bases at J, with 12 bases between. This CDR3 is 12 amino acids long. The chain's CDR3 is CASSPMGAGYTF. The CDR3 region has the DNA TGTGCCAGCAGCCCCATGGGGGCTGGCTACACCTTC.

With regard to this clonotype: This may be a read error, as it is one base from a much larger clone. The V and J genes are TRBV9 and TRBJ2-2, with 12 bases aligning to TRBD2. Trimming at V came to 4 bases and at J to 6 bases, leaving 7 bases not matched to a gene. Germline V gene lookup returns CDR1 SGDLS and CDR2 YYNGEE. The CDR3 has 16 amino acids. The CDR3: CASSIGTSGHSGELFF. The CDR3 DNA reads TGTGCCAGCAGCATTGGGACTAGCGGGCACTCCGGGGAGCTGTTTTTT.

This clonotype was detected only a few times. The rearrangement links TRBV20-1 to TRBJ2-3; TRBD2 agrees at 8 bases. Trimming removed 5 bases from V and 4 bases from J; junction bases left unmatched: 11. Per the germline V gene, CDR1 is DFQATT and CDR2 is SNEGSKA (reference sequence). The CDR3 runs to 15 residues. CDR3 in DNA: TGCAGTGCTCTACTAGCGGTCCTGGGGTCAGATACGCAGTATTTT. Its translation: CSALLAVLGSDTQYF.

This clonotype was detected ten times or more. The gene calls are TRBV12-3 or TRBV12-4 and TRBJ1-5; D possibly corresponds to TRBD1 (6 bases). The V end was cut by 3 bases, the J end by 6 bases, with 12 bases between. The length of the CDR3 is 14 residues. CDR3 sequence: CASSFGQSSQPQHF. DNA for the CDR3: TGTGCCAGCAGTTTTGGACAGTCTAGTCAGCCCCAGCATTTT.

This chain joins TRBV27 and TRBJ2-1, with TRBD1 matching over 9 bases. The CDR3 loop spans 18 amino acids. Germline V gives CDR1 MNHEY, CDR2 SMNVEV (reference sequence). After removal of 1 base from V and 9 bases from J, the junction contained 16 bases not matched to a gene. In nucleotides, the CDR3 is TGTGCCAGCAGTTTATTGGGCCTCCGGGACAGGGCCAGGATTGAGCAGTTCTTC. Translated, it gives CASSLLGLRDRARIEQFF.

The table lists this clonotype with a few counts. This chain connects TRBV20-1 to TRBJ1-4; the D is unclear. Germline V gene sequence: CDR1 DFQATT, CDR2 SNEGSKA (reference sequence). V shed 1 base and J shed 0 bases, with 24 bases lying between them. This CDR3 has 20 residues. CDR3 loop: CSARAQRAGPIVPTNEKLFF. CDR3 DNA sequence: TGCAGTGCTAGAGCCCAGAGGGCAGGCCCAATCGTCCCAACTAATGAAAAACTGTTTTTT.

This clonotype was picked up one time. A clone one base away is much larger, so this may be a read error. The gene calls are TRBV6-5 and TRBJ1-5, with D possibly being TRBD1 (6 bases). CDR1 and CDR2 from the germline V gene are MNHEY and SVGAGI. This CDR3 is built from 12 residues. The CDR3 DNA follows: TGTGTCACCGGCACAGGGAATCAGCCCCAGCATTTT. This gives the protein CVTGTGNQPQHF.

Here the CDR3 DNA reads TGCAGCGTTGAAAAGGGCACTGAAGCTTTCTTT. Residues: CSVEKGTEAFF. The chain joins TRBV29-1 to TRBJ1-1; D unclear. CDR3 length equals 11 residues. Trimming removed 2 bases from V and 4 bases from J, with 5 bases in between. Germline loops: CDR1 SQVTM, CDR2 ANQGSEA.

This clonotype was recorded at least ten times. V is TRBV12-5 and J is TRBJ2-5; D is unresolved. This CDR3 has 11 amino acids. Trimming removed 0 bases from V and 5 bases from J, with 1 base in between. Germline CDR1 LGHNT, CDR2 FRNRAP. This CDR3 is CASGLVETQYF. The CDR3 region has the DNA TGTGCTAGTGGTTTGGTCGAGACCCAGTACTTC.

The chain is built from TRBV10-3 and TRBJ2-6; 8 bases line up with TRBD1. CDR1 is ENHRY, CDR2 SYGVKD, per germline. Germline trimming cut 5 bases from V and 0 bases from J; bases unmatched to any gene: 3. The CDR3 is 16 amino acids. The CDR3 region is CAISRDRLSGANVLTF. The CDR3 DNA sequence: TGTGCCATCAGTCGGGACAGGCTCTCTGGGGCCAACGTCCTGACTTTC.

The sample holds a few counts of this clonotype. The chain carries TRBV5-1 and TRBJ2-7; no clear D gene. The CDR3 consists of 13 residues. The ends were cut back, 0 bases at V and 7 bases at J, with 11 bases in the middle. Germline values: CDR1 SGHRS, CDR2 YFSETQ. The DNA of the CDR3 is TGCGCCAGCAGCTTGGTCCAGGCTCGGGAGCAGTACTTC. Amino acids: CASSLVQAREQYF.